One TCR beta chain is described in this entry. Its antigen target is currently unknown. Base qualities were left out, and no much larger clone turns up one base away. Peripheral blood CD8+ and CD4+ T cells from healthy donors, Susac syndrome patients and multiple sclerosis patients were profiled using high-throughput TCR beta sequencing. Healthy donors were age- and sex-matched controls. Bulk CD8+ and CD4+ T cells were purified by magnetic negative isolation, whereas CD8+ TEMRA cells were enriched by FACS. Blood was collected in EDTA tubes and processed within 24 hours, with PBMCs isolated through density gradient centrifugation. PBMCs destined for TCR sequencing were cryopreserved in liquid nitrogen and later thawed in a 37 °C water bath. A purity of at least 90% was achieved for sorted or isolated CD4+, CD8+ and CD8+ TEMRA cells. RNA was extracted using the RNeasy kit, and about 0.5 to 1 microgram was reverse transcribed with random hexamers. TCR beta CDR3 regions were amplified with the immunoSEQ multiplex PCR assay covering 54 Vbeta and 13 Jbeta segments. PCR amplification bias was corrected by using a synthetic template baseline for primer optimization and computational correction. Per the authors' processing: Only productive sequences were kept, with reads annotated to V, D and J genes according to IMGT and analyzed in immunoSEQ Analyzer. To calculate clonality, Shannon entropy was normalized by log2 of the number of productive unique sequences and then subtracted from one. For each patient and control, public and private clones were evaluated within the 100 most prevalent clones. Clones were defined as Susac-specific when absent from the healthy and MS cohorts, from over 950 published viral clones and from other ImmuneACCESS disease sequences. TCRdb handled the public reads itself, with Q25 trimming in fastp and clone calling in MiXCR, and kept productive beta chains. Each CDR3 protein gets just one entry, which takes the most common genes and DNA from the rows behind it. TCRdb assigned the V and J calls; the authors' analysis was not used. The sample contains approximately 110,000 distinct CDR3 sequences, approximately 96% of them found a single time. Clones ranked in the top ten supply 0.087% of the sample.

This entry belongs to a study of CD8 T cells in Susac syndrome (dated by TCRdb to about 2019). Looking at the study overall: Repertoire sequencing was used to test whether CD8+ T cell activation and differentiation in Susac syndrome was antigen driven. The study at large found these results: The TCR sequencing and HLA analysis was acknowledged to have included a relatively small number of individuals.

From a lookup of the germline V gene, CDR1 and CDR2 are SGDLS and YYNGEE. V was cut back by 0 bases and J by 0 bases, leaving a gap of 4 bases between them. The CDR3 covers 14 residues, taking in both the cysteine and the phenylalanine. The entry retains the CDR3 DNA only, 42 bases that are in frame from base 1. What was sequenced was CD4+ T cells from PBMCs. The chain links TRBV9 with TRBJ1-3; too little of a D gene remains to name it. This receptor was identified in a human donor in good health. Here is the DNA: TGTGCCAGCAGCGTAGAGAACTCTGGAAACACCATATATTTT. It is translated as CASSVENSGNTIYF.